Each of the 20 T cell receptor beta chains below was sequenced from the same sample in a study of early stage breast cancer tumors. Only in-frame clones appear in the TCRdb table, and some are missing; sequencing was by immunoSEQ multiplex PCR. The table lists about 38,000 clones, approximately 69% of them singletons. The sample consisted of blood. The receptors here all came from a person between 60 and 69 years old with breast cancer.

This rearrangement joins TRBV30 to TRBJ1-1; D ambiguous. Trimming removed 0 bases from V and 7 bases from J, with 9 bases in between. Germline CDR1 is GTSNPN and CDR2 is SVGIG (reference sequence). This CDR3 is built from 12 residues. CDR3: CAWSVLGLEAFF. The CDR3 region has the DNA TGTGCCTGGAGTGTACTCGGCCTTGAAGCTTTCTTT.

This sequence joins TRBV6-4 and TRBJ2-3; no clear D. The CDR3 covers 11 residues. V was trimmed by 10 bases and J by 6 bases, leaving 11 bases between them. Germline V lookup: CDR1 MRHNA, CDR2 SNTAGT. The CDR3 loop reads CATQKGDTQYF. For the CDR3, the DNA is TGTGCCACCCAAAAAGGGGATACGCAGTATTTT.

The chain has TRBV28 and TRBJ2-7, with D possibly matching TRBD2 (7 bases). Trimming cost V 7 bases and J 4 bases, with 20 bases left between them. The V gene's germline CDR1 is MDHEN and CDR2 SYDVKM. CDR3 size: 15 residues. DNA of the CDR3: TGTGCCAGCACTCCGGCGGAGGGGGGGAGTTACGAGCAGTACTTC. Encoded protein: CASTPAEGGSYEQYF.

The chain has TRBV28 and TRBJ2-3, with 10 bases aligning to TRBD1. The CDR3 has 15 residues. Germline assignment: CDR1 MDHEN and CDR2 SYDVKM. The ends lost 3 bases at V and 4 bases at J; junction bases unmatched: 4. The DNA for the CDR3 is TGTGCCAGCAGTTTTGGGACAGGGGTTTCAGATACGCAGTATTTT. It translates to CASSFGTGVSDTQYF.

V and J are TRBV19 and TRBJ1-4, with D uncertain. CDR1 LNHDA and CDR2 SQIVND come from the germline V gene (reference sequence). V was pared by 5 bases and J by 11 bases, with 15 bases between. The CDR3 runs to 13 residues. CDR3 DNA sequence: TGTGCCAGTAGTGCTGGGCCGGCATGGAAACTGTTTTTT. This codes for CASSAGPAWKLFF. Together with reference TRBV19 and TRBJ1-4, the CDR3 gives the full variable domain: DGGITQSPKYLFRKEGQNVTLSCEQNLNHDAMYWYRQDPGQGLRLIYYSQIVNDFQKGDIAEGYSVSREKKESFPLTVTSAQKNPTAFYLCASSAGPAWKLFFGSGTQLSVL.

The CDR3 DNA sequence: TGTGCCAGCAGGATGAAGTTTCAGGTAACAGATACGCAGTATTTT. Translation gives CASRMKFQVTDTQYF. The gene calls are TRBV2 and TRBJ2-3; D not resolved. The CDR3 extends over 15 amino acids. Trimming shortened V by 6 bases and J by 3 bases, and 16 bases separated the two germline ends. Germline V lookup: CDR1 SNHLY, CDR2 FYNNEI.

The V call is TRBV6-5, the J call TRBJ2-3; TRBD1 matches 8 bases. Germline CDR1 and CDR2: MNHEY and SVGAGI. The CDR3 sequence is 15 residues long. V was clipped by 6 bases and J by 2 bases; unmatched bases: 7. The CDR3 sequence is CASRAGTGYTDTQYF. The CDR3, as DNA: TGTGCCAGCAGGGCCGGGACAGGTTACACAGATACGCAGTATTTT.

In DNA form, the CDR3 reads TGTGCCAGCAGTACCCTAGCGGGGGGGGCTTGGAGGTACCAAGAGACCCAGTACTTC. Translating it yields CASSTLAGGAWRYQETQYF. The chain recombines TRBV28 with TRBJ2-5, with TRBD2 identical over 12 bases. V lost 5 bases, J lost 0 bases, and 13 bases stayed unmatched. The CDR3 sequence is 19 residues long. Per the germline V gene, CDR1 is MDHEN and CDR2 is SYDVKM. Full variable domain (missing parts from reference TRBV28 and TRBJ2-5): DVKVTQSSRYLVKRTGEKVFLECVQDMDHENMFWYRQDPGLGLRLIYFSYDVKMKEKGDIPEGYSVSREKKERFSLILESASTNQTSMYLCASSTLAGGAWRYQETQYFGPGTRLLVL.

The chain has TRBV19 and TRBJ1-4; tentative D call: TRBD1 (5 bases). V gave up 3 bases and J gave up 0 bases, with 11 bases separating them. This CDR3 is 16 amino acids long. Per germline, CDR1 LNHDA and CDR2 SQIVND (reference sequence). The CDR3, as DNA: TGTGCCAGTAGTATTCAGCGGGGCACAACTAATGAAAAACTGTTTTTT. Protein: CASSIQRGTTNEKLFF.

This rearrangement joins TRBV27 to TRBJ2-6, with D unclear. The CDR3 totals 16 residues. The V end lost 6 bases, the J end lost 4 bases, and 16 bases lay between the germline ends. Per the germline V gene, CDR1 is MNHEY and CDR2 is SMNVEV (reference sequence). This CDR3 is CASRVDLGSGANVLTF. In DNA, the CDR3 is TGTGCCAGCAGAGTAGACTTGGGGTCCGGGGCCAACGTCCTGACTTTC.

This chain links TRBV7-9 with TRBJ1-1; D is uncertain. Trimming cost V 6 bases and J 5 bases, with 19 bases left between them. Germline V lookup: CDR1 SEHNR, CDR2 FQNEAQ (reference sequence). This CDR3 is 15 amino acids long. CDR3 DNA: TGTGCCAGCAGGCAAACGAAGGGTGCAGCTACTGAAGCTTTCTTT. It codes for CASRQTKGAATEAFF.

This chain joins TRBV29-1 and TRBJ2-5, with unresolved D. From germline, CDR1 is SQVTM and CDR2 ANQGSEA. CDR3 size: 12 residues. CDR3 residues: CSLRAASETQYF. DNA of the CDR3: TGCAGTCTTAGGGCGGCATCCGAGACCCAGTACTTC.

The rearrangement joins TRBV5-1 to TRBJ2-7; 9 bases are a match to TRBD1. The CDR3 spans 15 residues. Germline CDR1 SGHRS, CDR2 YFSETQ. V shed 3 bases, J shed 3 bases, and the junction held 7 bases outside the gene matches. CDR3 DNA: TGCGCCAGCAGCTCTAGCGGACAGGGGCTCTACGAGCAGTACTTC. Protein: CASSSSGQGLYEQYF.

This chain uses TRBV7-9 with TRBJ2-1; D uncertain. Trimming left V 5 bases short and J 7 bases short, with 12 bases between. This CDR3 has 13 residues. Germline V lookup: CDR1 SEHNR, CDR2 FQNEAQ (reference sequence). The CDR3 region has the DNA TGTGCCAGCAGCCCCAACCCTAGGAATGAGCAGTTCTTC. As protein: CASSPNPRNEQFF.

This clone has a handful of counts. The genes are TRBV28 and TRBJ1-2; tentatively, D is TRBD1 (6 bases). Trimming stripped 6 bases from V and 4 bases from J, with 15 bases between. Germline V gene sequence: CDR1 MDHEN, CDR2 SYDVKM. This CDR3 contains 14 residues. The CDR3 DNA sequence: TGTGCCAGCAGGGCAGACAGGTCTATCTATGGCTACACCTTC. Translation gives CASRADRSIYGYTF.

The chain recombines TRBV7-2 with TRBJ2-2; D is perhaps TRBD2 (6 bases). This CDR3 spans 15 amino acids. The germline V gene has CDR1 SGHTA and CDR2 FQGNSA. Deletions cut 0 bases from V and 5 bases from J, with 10 bases between. In nucleotides, the CDR3 is TGTGCCAGCAGCTTAGCGCTCGCGGGGACCGGGGAGCTGTTTTTT. Residues: CASSLALAGTGELFF.

This clone was found a few times. This chain links TRBV18 with TRBJ2-7, with TRBD1 identical over 8 bases. J was trimmed by 7 bases and V by 3 bases; bases with no gene match: 2. The CDR3 sequence is 12 residues long. The V gene's germline CDR1 is KGHSH and CDR2 LQKENI. CDR3 DNA: TGTGCCAGCTCACCGGGACAGGCAGAGCAGTACTTC. Amino acids: CASSPGQAEQYF.

The chain links TRBV7-6 to TRBJ2-5; TRBD1 is a possible D gene (5 bases). The CDR3 spans 16 residues. Germline V gene lookup returns CDR1 SGHVS and CDR2 FNYEAQ. V shed 6 bases and J shed 4 bases, with 21 bases lying between them. As DNA, the CDR3 is TGTGCCAGCAGTTCCCCTACAGGCCCTTTCCGAGAGACCCAGTACTTC. Translated, it gives CASSSPTGPFRETQYF.

V usage is TRBV27 and J usage is TRBJ2-1; the match to TRBD2 covers 7 bases. This CDR3 has 13 amino acids. CDR1 MNHEY and CDR2 SMNVEV come from the germline V gene (reference sequence). Germline trimming cut 6 bases from V and 4 bases from J; bases unmatched to any gene: 3. CDR3 sequence reads: CASRGLSYNEQFF. The CDR3 DNA follows: TGTGCCAGCAGGGGACTATCGTACAATGAGCAGTTCTTC.

This clone was detected only a few times. The rearrangement links TRBV5-1 to TRBJ2-5, with no clear D. This CDR3 is 13 amino acids long. V shed 0 bases and J shed 4 bases, with 7 bases lying between them. Germline V gene lookup returns CDR1 SGHRS and CDR2 YFSETQ. As DNA, the CDR3 is TGCGCCAGCAGCTTGGTTGTCGGAGAGACCCAGTACTTC. Amino acids: CASSLVVGETQYF.